The 4 T cell receptor beta chains given below trace back to one sample, sequenced in a study of shared clonotypes between healthy human individuals. CD45RO-negative, CCR7-positively selected cells formed the naive CD8 fraction, excluding terminally differentiated effector memory CD45RA+ cells. Data came from immunoSEQ multiplex PCR; TCRdb stores just in-frame clones and leaves some out. This table has millions of clones, approximately 94% appearing once. The sequenced sample was naive CD8+ T cells sorted from blood. Receptors were obtained from a young man in good health.

The V call is TRBV10-3, the J call TRBJ2-7, with 7 bases matching TRBD1. The trim removed 3 bases at V and 4 bases at J, leaving 12 bases unmatched. CDR3 size: 16 residues. Looked up from germline, CDR1 is ENHRY and CDR2 is SYGVKD. The CDR3 nucleotides read TGTGCCATCAGTGATTCCCCGGGGACAGTCCCTTACGAGCAGTACTTC. Translating it yields CAISDSPGTVPYEQYF.

The CDR3 nucleotides are TGTGCCAGCATGGCTAGCGGGAGAGTTGAGCAGTTCTTC. Translated: CASMASGRVEQFF. This chain links TRBV6-5 with TRBJ2-1; 10 bases line up with TRBD2. The CDR3 runs 13 residues. Germline CDR1 reads MNHEY; CDR2 reads SVGAGI. Trimming took 7 bases from V and 9 from J; bases not matched to a gene: 6.

This chain connects TRBV6-6 to TRBJ1-5; 7 bases fit TRBD1. CDR3 length: 15 amino acids. V was clipped by 6 bases and J by 1 base; unmatched bases: 6. Germline CDR1 reads MNHNY; CDR2 reads SVGAGI (reference sequence). The CDR3 bases are TGTGCCAGCAGAGAAGGACAGGCGAGCAATCAGCCCCAGCATTTT. As protein: CASREGQASNQPQHF.

The V call is TRBV5-6, the J call TRBJ1-1; D is undetermined. Per germline, CDR1 SGHDT and CDR2 YYEEEE. V was trimmed by 5 bases and J by 3 bases, leaving 17 bases between them. The length of the CDR3 is 15 residues. Written as DNA, the CDR3 is TGTGCCAGCAGATATAACGACGCCACGGACACTGAAGCTTTCTTT. As protein: CASRYNDATDTEAFF.